Shown below are 16 T cell receptor beta chains from a single sample sequenced in a study of T cell responses to AZD1222 COVID-19 vaccine. Measured with immunoSEQ multiplex PCR; TCRdb has only the in-frame clones, and not every one. The sample records just under 90,000 clones, around 90% being singletons. The sample in question was peripheral blood, obtained on day 0 of AZD1222 vaccination. The source of these receptors is an adult in good health.

CDR3 DNA: TGTGCCAGCCTCCTAAGGGGAGGGAGACGAGACACCGGGGAGCTGTTTTTT. Translating it yields CASLLRGGRRDTGELFF. The rearrangement joins TRBV28 to TRBJ2-2; 7 nucleotides agree with TRBD2. Germline loops: CDR1 MDHEN, CDR2 SYDVKM. The CDR3 sequence is 17 residues long. V lost 8 bases to trimming and J lost 3 bases; unmatched junction nucleotides: 15. The full variable domain, its missing parts supplied by reference TRBV28 and TRBJ2-2, is DVKVTQSSRYLVKRTGEKVFLECVQDMDHENMFWYRQDPGLGLRLIYFSYDVKMKEKGDIPEGYSVSREKKERFSLILESASTNQTSMYLCASLLRGGRRDTGELFFGEGSRLTVL.

The chain carries TRBV5-1 and TRBJ2-7, with 7 bases aligning to TRBD1. The CDR3 length is 15 residues. Germline CDR1 SGHRS, CDR2 YFSETQ. The junction had 9 bases not matched to a gene; V was cut back by 4 bases and J by 2 bases. CDR3 sequence: CASSQGEPGAYEQYF. As DNA, the CDR3 is TGCGCCAGCAGCCAGGGGGAGCCAGGCGCCTACGAGCAGTACTTC.

This clone was counted between two and nine times. The V call is TRBV2, the J call TRBJ2-7; a possible D gene is TRBD1 (6 bases). V was clipped by 2 bases and J by 0 bases, with 11 bases between them. Germline CDR1 reads SNHLY; CDR2 reads FYNNEI. The CDR3 is 15 amino acids. CDR3 protein: CASSERQAGSYEQYF. The DNA of the CDR3 is TGTGCCAGCAGTGAAAGACAGGCGGGCTCCTACGAGCAGTACTTC.

The rearrangement joins TRBV5-6 to TRBJ1-1, with TRBD1 as a possible D gene (6 bases). CDR1 SGHDT and CDR2 YYEEEE come from the germline V gene. This CDR3 has 12 amino acids. The V end lost 4 bases, the J end lost 7 bases, and 11 bases lay between the germline ends. The CDR3 protein is CASSHGQLEAFF. As DNA, the CDR3 is TGTGCCAGCAGCCATGGACAGCTTGAAGCTTTCTTT.

The chain is built from TRBV5-5 and TRBJ1-3; 8 nucleotides line up with TRBD1. The J segment lost 3 bases and the V segment lost 5 bases, leaving 13 bases of the junction unmatched. The germline gives CDR1 SGHKS, CDR2 YYEKEE (reference sequence). CDR3 length equals 17 residues. CDR3: CASSAERQGANGNTIYF. The CDR3 nucleotides read TGTGCCAGCAGTGCCGAACGTCAGGGGGCAAATGGAAACACCATATATTTT.

The V call is TRBV27, the J call TRBJ2-1, with a tentative D call TRBD2 (6 bases). The V gene lost 2 bases and the J gene lost 2 bases, with 16 bases spanning the gap. Germline assignment: CDR1 MNHEY and CDR2 SMNVEV (reference sequence). The CDR3 is 17 residues long. CDR3 sequence: CASSLISGRGAYNEQFF. CDR3 in DNA: TGTGCCAGCAGTTTAATTTCGGGGCGGGGAGCCTACAATGAGCAGTTCTTC.

This chain connects TRBV7-8 to TRBJ2-1; 11 nucleotides agree with TRBD2. There are 16 residues in the CDR3. The V and J ends lost 5 bases and 3 bases, in that order; junction bases with no gene match: 6. Germline V lookup: CDR1 SGHVS, CDR2 FQNEAQ. In DNA form, the CDR3 reads TGTGCCAGCAGCAAACCGGGACTAGCGGACTACAATGAGCAGTTCTTC. Encoded protein: CASSKPGLADYNEQFF.

The genes are TRBV18 and TRBJ1-2, with 10 bases matching TRBD1. J was trimmed by 5 bases and V by 0 bases; bases with no gene match: 0. The V gene's germline CDR1 is KGHSH and CDR2 LQKENI. This CDR3 has 14 residues. CDR3 coding DNA: TGTGCCAGCTCACCACCGGGACAGGGGTATGGCTACACCTTC. Translation gives CASSPPGQGYGYTF.

The V gene is TRBV28, the J gene TRBJ1-2; D gene unclear. The CDR3 loop spans 12 amino acids. The ends were cut back, 2 bases at V and 8 bases at J, with 9 bases in the middle. Germline values: CDR1 MDHEN, CDR2 SYDVKM. CDR3 in amino acids: CASSLPGGGYTF. CDR3 bases: TGTGCCAGCAGTTTACCTGGTGGCGGCTACACCTTC.

This rearrangement joins TRBV28 to TRBJ2-1, with 12 bases lining up with TRBD2. Per the germline V gene, CDR1 is MDHEN and CDR2 is SYDVKM. This CDR3 is built from 16 residues. J lost 5 bases, V lost 5 bases, and 7 bases had no gene match. The CDR3 sequence: CASSKLAGGVDNEQFF. CDR3 sequence (DNA): TGTGCCAGCAGTAAACTAGCGGGAGGTGTGGACAATGAGCAGTTCTTC.

J is TRBJ1-4 and V is TRBV28; no definite D call. Germline assignment: CDR1 MDHEN and CDR2 SYDVKM. V lost 5 bases and J lost 5, with 15 bases in between. CDR3 length equals 15 residues. CDR3 residues: CASSPPDGTNEKLFF. CDR3 DNA sequence: TGTGCCAGCAGTCCCCCGGACGGAACCAATGAAAAACTGTTTTTT.

This chain links TRBV3-1 (or the pseudogene TRBV3-2) with TRBJ2-7; 13 bases agree with TRBD2. Germline V CDR1 and CDR2: LGHDT, YNNKEL (reference sequence). This CDR3 is built from 21 residues. V gave up 4 bases and J gave up 4 bases; unmatched junction bases: 22. CDR3 loop: CASSPPSGFTSGRVGGYEQYF. The DNA of the CDR3 is TGTGCCAGCAGCCCCCCGTCGGGTTTCACTAGCGGGAGGGTCGGTGGATACGAGCAGTACTTC.

The rearrangement uses TRBV9 and TRBJ2-7; 12 nucleotides agree with TRBD1. The ends lost 4 bases at V and 5 bases at J; junction bases unmatched: 7. Germline V gene sequence: CDR1 SGDLS, CDR2 YYNGEE. CDR3 length: 15 residues. The DNA of the CDR3 is TGTGCCAGCAGCCTAAGTGGGGACAGGGGGCACGAGCAGTACTTC. This sequence encodes CASSLSGDRGHEQYF.

This clone was recorded a few times. The genes are TRBV5-4 and TRBJ2-1; 9 nucleotides match TRBD1. The germline V gene has CDR1 SGHNT and CDR2 YYREEE (reference sequence). J was trimmed by 3 bases and V by 4 bases; bases with no gene match: 11. The CDR3 sequence is 17 residues long. For the CDR3, the DNA is TGTGCCAGCAGCACCCTCCGGACAGGGGCAATCTACAATGAGCAGTTCTTC. Residues: CASSTLRTGAIYNEQFF.

In DNA, the CDR3 is TGTGCCAGCAGTTACCCTCCAGAGACCCAGTACTTC. As protein: CASSYPPETQYF. The chain has TRBV6-2 or TRBV6-3 and TRBJ2-5; D gene uncertain. Trimming stripped 2 bases from V and 4 bases from J, with 5 bases between. In germline, CDR1 is MNHEY, CDR2 SVGEGT. There are 12 residues in the CDR3.

The CDR3 DNA sequence: TGTGCCAGCAGTTCTGAAGACAAGAACACCATATATTTT. It translates to CASSSEDKNTIYF. This chain links TRBV28 with TRBJ1-3; D remains unclear. This CDR3 has 13 residues. Trimming took off 4 bases at V and 7 bases at J, with 11 bases between the two ends. CDR1 and CDR2 from the germline V gene are MDHEN and SYDVKM.